This TCR beta chain originates from a study of blood T cell repertoires in COVID-19. V shed 4 bases and J 9 bases; nucleotides not matched to a gene: 9. The V gene's germline CDR1 is SGDLS and CDR2 YYNGEE. The CDR3 totals 15 residues. Per the authors' pipeline: Scientists estimated how many nucleated cells there were by amplifying reference gene primers. Produced via immunoSEQ multiplex PCR; TCRdb's table is partial and in-frame only. V and J calls and clone size come straight from that table; D and trimming were deduced from the DNA. The sample carries tens of thousands of clones, 80% recorded once. This clone has just one count.

This sequence was found in a woman older than 75 with acute or convalescent COVID-19. The J gene is TRBJ2-7, the V gene TRBV9, with TRBD2 matching 14 bases. The sequencing input was peripheral blood. This CDR3 reads CASSPGLAGASLQYF. In nucleotides, the CDR3 is TGTGCCAGCAGCCCGGGACTAGCGGGAGCAAGCCTGCAGTACTTC.